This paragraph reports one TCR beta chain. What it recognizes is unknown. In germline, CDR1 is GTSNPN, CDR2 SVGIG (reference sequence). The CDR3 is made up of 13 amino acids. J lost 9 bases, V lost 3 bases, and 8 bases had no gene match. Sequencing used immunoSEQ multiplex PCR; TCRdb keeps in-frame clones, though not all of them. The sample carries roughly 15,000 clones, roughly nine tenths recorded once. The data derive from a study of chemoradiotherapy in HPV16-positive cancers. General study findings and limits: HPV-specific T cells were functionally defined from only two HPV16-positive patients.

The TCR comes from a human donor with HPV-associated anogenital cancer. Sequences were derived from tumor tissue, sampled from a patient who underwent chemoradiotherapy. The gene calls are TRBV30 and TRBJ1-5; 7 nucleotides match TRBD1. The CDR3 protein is CAWSIQGRRPQHF. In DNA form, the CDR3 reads TGTGCCTGGAGCATACAGGGGCGACGGCCCCAGCATTTT.